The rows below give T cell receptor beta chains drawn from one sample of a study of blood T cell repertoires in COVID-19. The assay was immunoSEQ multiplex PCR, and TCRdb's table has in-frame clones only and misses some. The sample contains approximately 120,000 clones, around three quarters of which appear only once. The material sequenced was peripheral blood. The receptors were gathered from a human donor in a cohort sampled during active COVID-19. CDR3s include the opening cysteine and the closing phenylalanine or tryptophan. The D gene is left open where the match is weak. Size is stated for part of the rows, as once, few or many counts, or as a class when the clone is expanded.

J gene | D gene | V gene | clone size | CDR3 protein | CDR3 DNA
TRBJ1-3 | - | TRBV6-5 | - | CASRPNRDYGNTIYF | TGTGCCAGCAGACCAAACAGGGATTACGGAAACACCATATATTTT
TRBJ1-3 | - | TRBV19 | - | CASSQGNTIYF | TGTGCCAGTAGTCAAGGAAACACCATATATTTT
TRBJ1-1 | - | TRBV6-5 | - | CASSYGQPHTEAFF | TGTGCCAGCAGCTACGGACAGCCCCACACTGAAGCTTTCTTT
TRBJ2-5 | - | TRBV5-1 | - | CASSLARPGETQYF | TGCGCCAGCAGCTTGGCCCGGCCGGGAGAGACCCAGTACTTC
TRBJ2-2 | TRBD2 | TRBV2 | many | CASVRAGGRSGELFF | TGTGCCAGCGTCCGAGCGGGGGGGCGGTCCGGGGAGCTGTTTTTT
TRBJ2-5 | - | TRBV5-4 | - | CASSLEGSRSGTQYF | TGTGCCAGCAGCTTGGAAGGGAGCAGGTCCGGGACCCAGTACTTC
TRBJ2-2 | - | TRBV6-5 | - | CASRGTLNTGELFF | TGTGCCAGCAGGGGGACTCTGAACACCGGGGAGCTGTTTTTT
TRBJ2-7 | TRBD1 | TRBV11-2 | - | CASSLDRRTGEQYF | TGTGCCAGCAGCTTAGATCGGAGGACAGGCGAGCAGTACTTC
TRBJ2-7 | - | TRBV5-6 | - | CASSLAGVSSYEQYF | TGTGCCAGCAGCTTGGCGGGGGTCAGCTCCTACGAGCAGTACTTC
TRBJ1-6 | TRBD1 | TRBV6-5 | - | CASISTGGISPLHF | TGTGCCAGCATTTCGACAGGGGGGATCTCACCCCTCCACTTT
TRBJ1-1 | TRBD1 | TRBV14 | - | CASSQGRIARQGSTEAFF | TGTGCCAGCAGCCAAGGTAGGATCGCGAGACAGGGGAGCACTGAAGCTTTCTTT
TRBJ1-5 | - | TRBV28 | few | CASSRQAVQPQHF | TGTGCCAGCAGCCGACAGGCTGTTCAGCCCCAGCATTTT
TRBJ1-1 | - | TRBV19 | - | CASSIVQAGGAFF | TGTGCCAGTAGTATTGTGCAAGCCGGGGGAGCTTTCTTT
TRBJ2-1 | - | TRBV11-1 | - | CASSSLGGSYNEQFF | TGTGCCAGCAGCTCTCTCGGGGGCTCCTACAATGAGCAGTTCTTC
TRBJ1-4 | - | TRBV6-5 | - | CASSYSTWGGNEKLFF | TGTGCCAGCAGTTACTCGACCTGGGGAGGCAATGAAAAACTGTTTTTT
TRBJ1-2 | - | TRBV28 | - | CASQGNGGYTF | TGTGCCAGCCAGGGAAATGGTGGCTACACCTTC
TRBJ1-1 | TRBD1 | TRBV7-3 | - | CASSLTGQLMNTEAFF | TGTGCCAGCAGCTTAACGGGACAGCTGATGAACACTGAAGCTTTCTTT
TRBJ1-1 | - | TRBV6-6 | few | CASLIREGTEAFF | TGTGCCAGCCTGATTAGGGAGGGCACTGAAGCTTTCTTT
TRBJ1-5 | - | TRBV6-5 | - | CASSYGRNQPQHF | TGTGCCAGCAGTTACGGCAGGAATCAGCCCCAGCATTTT
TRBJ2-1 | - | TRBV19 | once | CASSIPGTASYNEQFF | TGTGCCAGTAGTATTCCCGGGACTGCTTCCTACAATGAGCAGTTCTTC
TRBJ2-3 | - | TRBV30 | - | CAWSVTGTDTQYF | TGTGCCTGGAGTGTAACAGGCACAGATACGCAGTATTTT